Sequencing of this T cell receptor beta chain was carried out in a study of T cells after yellow fever vaccination. Overall study results and limits: The booster response re-showed most primary clones: around 96% CD4, around 90% CD8. High-abundance clonotypes from the bulk population could contaminate FACS-sorted repertoires. The secondary response showed a weaker magnitude and a faster peak, day 5 versus 15.

In germline, CDR1 is SGHTA, CDR2 FQGTGA. This CDR3 spans 12 amino acids. V was cut by 4 bases and J by 10 bases, with 12 bases left in between. This clonotype was seen a few times. The target antigen is unknown. In TCRdb, the 5' RACE reads were re-called with MiXCR into one record per CDR3 protein. The sample carries approximately 550,000 distinct CDR3 sequences, about 19% recorded once. V usage is TRBV7-3 and J usage is TRBJ2-3, with D maybe TRBD1 (7 bases). The TCR comes from a man aged 30 to 45 who received the YFV17D yellow fever vaccine. Sequencing used PBMCs, obtained 15 days after the yellow fever booster vaccination. The CDR3 coding sequence is TGTGCCAGCAGCTCCGCAGGGGGGCCGCAGTATTTT. It yields the protein CASSSAGGPQYF.